The present T cell receptor (beta chain) was sequenced within a study of blood T cell repertoires in COVID-19. On the study more broadly: Spain, Italy and the United States supplied samples that represented acute and convalescent COVID-19. PBMCs, B-cell-depleted T cells, or T cells were the source of the cDNA or gDNA that made up the material.

The study drew participants aged about 18 to 89 years from under 30 US areas. Two negative PCRs, clearance, or symptom resolution had been documented for recovered Cohort 3 donors. The germline gives CDR1 LNHDA, CDR2 SQIVND (reference sequence). With 6 bases removed from V and 5 bases from J, the gap between germline ends came to 16 bases. The CDR3 extends over 14 amino acids. Produced via immunoSEQ multiplex PCR; TCRdb's table is partial and in-frame only. The table shows approximately 200,000 clones, with 87% occurring only once. The origin of this receptor is a man aged 25-45 years who had recovered from COVID-19. Source material: PBMCs or T cells enriched from blood (not recorded which). The rearrangement uses TRBV19 and TRBJ1-2; D perhaps matches TRBD1 (5 bases). Here the CDR3 reads CASRPTEGVYGYTF. CDR3 nucleotide sequence: TGTGCCAGTAGACCAACAGAAGGGGTTTATGGCTACACCTTC.